Listed below are T cell receptor beta chains from one sample, sequenced in a study of blood T cell repertoires in COVID-19. Libraries were prepared by immunoSEQ multiplex PCR; TCRdb keeps only in-frame clonotypes and omits some of them. The sample consists of about 320,000 clones, approximately 82% of them appearing once. Sequencing used peripheral blood. Receptors originate from a woman between 45 and 65 years old with acute or convalescent COVID-19. Each CDR3 is given with its conserved first and last residue. D genes are given only for firm matches. Only some rows state a clone size, as once, few, many or a class for expanded clones.

CDR3aa	CDR3nt	v_gene	j_gene	len	d_gene	abundance
CASSPAVGGLALGQYF	TGCGCCAGCAGCCCGGCCGTCGGGGGACTAGCCCTCGGGCAGTACTTC	TRBV5-1	TRBJ2-7	16	TRBD2	.
CASSQVMGKGNYGYTF	TGTGCCAGCAGCCAAGTAATGGGCAAGGGGAACTATGGCTACACCTTC	TRBV3-1/TRBV3-2	TRBJ1-2	16	.	.
CASSLVADYTTGELFF	TGCGCCAGCAGCTTGGTAGCGGACTACACGACCGGGGAGCTGTTTTTT	TRBV5-1	TRBJ2-2	16	.	.
CASSLRDTQYF	TGTGCCAGTAGCCTCAGGGATACGCAGTATTTT	TRBV19	TRBJ2-3	11	.	.
CASSLSLTDGYTF	TGTGCCAGCAGCTTATCTCTAACGGATGGCTACACCTTC	TRBV11-2	TRBJ1-2	13	.	.
CASSPGHGGTDTQYF	TGTGCCAGCAGCCCGGGACATGGGGGCACAGATACGCAGTATTTT	TRBV5-4	TRBJ2-3	15	.	.
CASSLANHRAHTEAFF	TGTGCCAGCAGCTTAGCGAATCACAGGGCTCACACTGAAGCTTTCTTT	TRBV7-8	TRBJ1-1	16	.	.
CASSQEGLAGAGELFF	TGTGCCAGCAGCCAAGAAGGGCTAGCGGGCGCCGGGGAGCTGTTTTTT	TRBV3-1/TRBV3-2	TRBJ2-2	16	TRBD2	.
CASGLARGNEQFF	TGTGCTAGTGGACTAGCACGGGGAAATGAGCAGTTCTTC	TRBV12-5	TRBJ2-1	13	.	.
CASSYSRDRAETQYF	TGTGCCAGCAGTTACTCAAGAGACAGGGCTGAGACCCAGTACTTC	TRBV6-2/TRBV6-3	TRBJ2-5	15	TRBD1	.
CASSPGGTDYEQYF	TGTGCCAGCAGCCCCGGCGGGACAGACTACGAGCAGTACTTC	TRBV9	TRBJ2-7	14	.	.
CASSRTGGTYEQYF	TGTGCCAGCTCAAGGACAGGGGGCACCTACGAGCAGTACTTC	TRBV18	TRBJ2-7	14	TRBD1	.
CSVEEPGQTLYGYTF	TGCAGCGTTGAAGAACCGGGACAGACACTCTATGGCTACACCTTC	TRBV29-1	TRBJ1-2	15	TRBD1	.
CASRMTGARDYF	TGTGCCAGCAGGATGACAGGGGCCCGGGATTATTTT	TRBV6-5	TRBJ1-5	12	TRBD1	.
CASSLVMGTGNEQFF	TGTGCCAGCAGCTTAGTTATGGGGACAGGGAATGAGCAGTTCTTC	TRBV11-2	TRBJ2-1	15	TRBD1	.
CASAGDGQETQYF	TGTGCCAGCGCAGGGGACGGGCAAGAGACCCAGTACTTC	TRBV6-5	TRBJ2-5	13	.	once
CASSLRTGLSNTGELFF	TGTGCCAGCAGCCTAAGAACCGGACTATCTAACACCGGGGAGCTGTTTTTT	TRBV3-1/TRBV3-2	TRBJ2-2	17	.	.
CASSLDWGGNEPQHF	TGTGCCAGCAGCTTAGACTGGGGGGGGAATGAACCCCAGCATTTT	TRBV11-2	TRBJ1-5	15	.	.
CASSPLPTAGYTF	TGTGCCAGCAGTCCCCTACCGACAGCTGGCTACACCTTC	TRBV12-3/TRBV12-4	TRBJ1-2	13	.	many
CASSPTEEIGGGYTF	TGCGCCAGCAGCCCCACAGAGGAGATCGGAGGAGGCTACACCTTC	TRBV4-1	TRBJ1-2	15	.	.
CASSPSVGTEAFF	TGTGCCAGCAGTCCTAGTGTGGGCACTGAAGCTTTCTTT	TRBV2	TRBJ1-1	13	.	.
CASSYGRNAEAFF	TGTGCCAGCAGTTACGGGAGGAACGCTGAAGCTTTCTTT	TRBV6-5	TRBJ1-1	13	.	.
CASSLIPESTVDTQYF	TGCGCCAGCAGCCTAATACCAGAGTCGACAGTTGATACGCAGTATTTT	TRBV4-1	TRBJ2-3	16	.	.
CASSFGGPNTYTF	TGTGCCAGCAGTTTCGGGGGACCTAATACCTACACCTTC	TRBV12-3/TRBV12-4	TRBJ1-2	13	.	.
CASRPDREGNTIYF	TGTGCCAGCAGGCCCGACAGGGAGGGAAACACCATATATTTT	TRBV6-5	TRBJ1-3	14	TRBD1	few
CASSVGPQGANTGELFF	TGTGCCAGCAGCGTAGGTCCACAGGGAGCCAACACCGGGGAGCTGTTTTTT	TRBV9	TRBJ2-2	17	.	.
CASSPLGTGYGGYTF	TGCGCCAGCAGCCCCTTAGGGACAGGGTACGGCGGCTACACCTTC	TRBV4-1	TRBJ1-2	15	TRBD1	.
CASSLVRGGGYTF	TGTGCCAGCAGCTTAGTGCGTGGGGGCGGCTACACCTTC	TRBV7-8	TRBJ1-2	13	.	.
CSVEDQPELSGNTIYF	TGCAGCGTTGAAGATCAACCGGAGCTCTCTGGAAACACCATATATTTT	TRBV29-1	TRBJ1-3	16	.	.
CASSNSGGYTF	TGTGCCAGCAGCAACAGCGGGGGCTACACCTTC	TRBV21-1	TRBJ1-2	11	.	.
CASSTPGQREAFF	TGTGCCAGCAGTACCCCGGGACAGAGGGAAGCTTTCTTT	TRBV6-6	TRBJ1-1	13	TRBD1	.
CASSEERGEKLFF	TGTGCCAGCAGTGAAGAAAGGGGGGAAAAACTGTTTTTT	TRBV6-1	TRBJ1-4	13	.	.
CAWGGRETQYF	TGTGCCTGGGGGGGCCGGGAGACCCAGTACTTC	TRBV30	TRBJ2-5	11	.	.
CASREDPNEKLFF	TGTGCCAGCAGGGAGGACCCTAATGAAAAACTGTTTTTT	TRBV2	TRBJ1-4	13	.	.
CASGEITVNYGYTF	TGTGCCAGCGGAGAAATTACCGTCAACTATGGCTACACCTTC	TRBV6-5	TRBJ1-2	14	.	.
CASTSLGTLNGYTF	TGTGCCAGCACCTCATTAGGGACATTGAATGGCTACACCTTC	TRBV6-5	TRBJ1-2	14	.	.
CASSVGTDQAFF	TGTGCCAGTAGTGTGGGGACAGATCAAGCTTTCTTT	TRBV19	TRBJ1-1	12	TRBD1	.
CASSRTGVDEQFF	TGTGCCAGCAGCAGGACAGGGGTGGATGAGCAGTTCTTC	TRBV12-3/TRBV12-4	TRBJ2-1	13	TRBD1	.
CASNGESEAFF	TGTGCCAGCAACGGGGAATCTGAAGCTTTCTTT	TRBV2	TRBJ1-1	11	.	.
CATSRYREYEGTQYF	TGTGCCACCAGTAGGTACAGGGAATACGAAGGGACCCAGTACTTC	TRBV24-1	TRBJ2-5	15	.	.
CASSFSLQETQYF	TGTGCCAGCAGCTTTTCCTTGCAAGAGACCCAGTACTTC	TRBV11-2	TRBJ2-5	13	.	.
CASITQYEQYF	TGTGCCAGCATAACCCAGTACGAGCAGTACTTC	TRBV2	TRBJ2-7	11	.	.
CASSVIRDRDQPQHF	TGTGCCAGCAGTGTCATCCGGGACAGGGATCAGCCCCAGCATTTT	TRBV28	TRBJ1-5	15	TRBD1	.
CASTPTGLSGELFF	TGTGCCAGCACCCCGACAGGGTTGAGCGGGGAGCTGTTTTTT	TRBV6-2/TRBV6-3	TRBJ2-2	14	TRBD1	.
CASRGSNQPQHF	TGTGCCAGCAGGGGCTCCAATCAGCCCCAGCATTTT	TRBV2	TRBJ1-5	12	.	.
CASSSTANTEAFF	TGTGCCAGCTCATCGACAGCGAACACTGAAGCTTTCTTT	TRBV18	TRBJ1-1	13	.	.
CASSYETGGLRSNQPQHF	TGTGCCAGCAGTTACGAGACAGGGGGCTTGAGGAGCAATCAGCCCCAGCATTTT	TRBV6-2/TRBV6-3	TRBJ1-5	18	TRBD1	.
CATSQGADTGELFF	TGTGCCACCAGTCAGGGGGCGGACACCGGGGAGCTGTTTTTT	TRBV24-1	TRBJ2-2	14	TRBD1	.
CASTLYGTPWNEQFF	TGTGCCAGCACCCTCTACGGGACTCCGTGGAATGAGCAGTTCTTC	TRBV11-2	TRBJ2-1	15	.	few
CAVGMGTSYGYTF	TGTGCCGTCGGCATGGGGACAAGTTATGGCTACACCTTC	TRBV28	TRBJ1-2	13	.	.
CASSHSYNEQFF	TGTGCCAGCAGCCACAGTTACAATGAGCAGTTCTTC	TRBV11-3	TRBJ2-1	12	.	.